Presented here are 9 T cell receptor beta chains from one specimen sequenced in a study of human T cells and chemical hapten exposure. Time point in this sample: pre-sensitization, week 0. The treatment here: therapeutic diphenylcyclopropenone sensitization with weekly scalp DPC. TCRdb re-derived calls from the RACE reads in MiXCR, one entry per CDR3 protein. The repertoire holds 300,000 to 450,000 distinct CDR3 sequences, with approximately 5% as singletons. The sequenced sample was whole blood, obtained in connection with sensitization to the hapten diphenylcyclopropenone (DPC). These receptors originate from a woman younger than 30 with alopecia areata. Some clones in this sample may be carry-over from other donors' samples.

This clonotype was seen more than once but under ten times. CDR3 sequence: CASSSGLAGPLGAKNIQYF. CDR3 in DNA: TGTGCCAGCAGCTCCGGACTAGCGGGGCCCCTCGGTGCCAAAAACATTCAGTACTTC. J is TRBJ2-4 and V is TRBV11-3; TRBD2 matches at 12 bases. Germline V gene sequence: CDR1 SGHNT, CDR2 YENEEA. This CDR3 region has 19 residues. Losses at the gene ends were 4 bases for V and 1 base for J; bases not matched to a gene: 11.

This clonotype was counted ten times or more. Written as DNA, the CDR3 is TGCAGTGCTAGAGTCGCAGGGATGAACACTGAAGCTTTCTTT. Protein sequence: CSARVAGMNTEAFF. This chain links TRBV20-1 with TRBJ1-1; maybe TRBD1 (5 bases). Trimming took off 1 base at V and 0 bases at J, with 9 bases between the two ends. The CDR3 totals 14 residues. Germline lookup yields CDR1 DFQATT and CDR2 SNEGSKA (reference sequence).

This clonotype has more than one count but fewer than ten. The rearrangement uses TRBV4-1 and TRBJ2-3, with D hard to call. Germline assignment: CDR1 MGHRA and CDR2 YSYEKL. The CDR3 has 13 residues. V lost 0 bases and J 6 bases, leaving 7 bases between the germline ends. The CDR3 bases are TGCGCCAGCAGCCAAGATGATGGTGATACGCAGTATTTT. This codes for CASSQDDGDTQYF.

The chain recombines TRBV24-1 with TRBJ2-5; 9 bases map to TRBD1. The CDR3 has 15 residues. V trimming: 3 bases; J trimming: 5 bases; junction bases outside the gene matches: 6. Per the germline V gene, CDR1 is KGHDR and CDR2 is SFDVKD. The CDR3, as DNA: TGTGCCACCAGTGATCCAGGGACAGGGACGGAGACCCAGTACTTC. Its protein is CATSDPGTGTETQYF.

The rearrangement joins TRBV29-1 to TRBJ2-1; the match to TRBD1 covers 8 bases. The CDR3 consists of 15 residues. CDR1 and CDR2 from the germline V gene are SQVTM and ANQGSEA. V shed 6 bases, J shed 4 bases, and the junction held 11 bases outside the gene matches. Here the CDR3 DNA reads TGCAGCGTACCAGCGACAGGGGTCCCATACAATGAGCAGTTCTTC. Translating it yields CSVPATGVPYNEQFF.

Many counts were recorded for this clonotype. The genes are TRBV4-2 and TRBJ2-3; D could derive from TRBD1 or TRBD2 (6 bases each). Trimming shortened V by 1 base and J by 2 bases, and 10 bases separated the two germline ends. Germline V lookup: CDR1 LGHNA, CDR2 YNFKEQ. This CDR3 has 15 amino acids. The CDR3 loop is CASSQGTGATDTQYF. The CDR3 DNA reads as TGTGCCAGCAGCCAAGGTACGGGGGCCACAGATACGCAGTATTTT.

The sample holds many counts of this clonotype. In DNA, the CDR3 is TGCAGCGTGACTAGCGGTAGCACAGATACGCAGTATTTT. Its translation is CSVTSGSTDTQYF. The chain carries TRBV29-1 and TRBJ2-3; 9 bases align to TRBD2. Germline CDR1 reads SQVTM; CDR2 reads ANQGSEA. With 6 bases clipped from V and 0 bases from J, the junction kept 1 base outside the gene matches. CDR3 length equals 13 residues.

The chain has TRBV7-9 and TRBJ1-1; possibly TRBD1 for D (6 bases). The CDR3 runs to 14 residues. The germline CDR1 and CDR2 sequences are SEHNR and FQNEAQ (reference sequence). Trimming shortened V by 5 bases and J by 3 bases, and 13 bases separated the two germline ends. CDR3: CASSTTGIDTEAFF. The CDR3 bases are TGTGCCAGCAGCACGACAGGAATCGACACTGAAGCTTTCTTT.

The sample holds many counts of this clonotype. CDR3 amino acids: CASSSGTGHNNEQFF. The DNA of the CDR3 is TGTGCCAGCAGTTCCGGGACAGGTCACAACAATGAGCAGTTCTTC. The chain couples TRBV2 to TRBJ2-1, with TRBD1 identical over 8 bases. Unmatched junction bases numbered 8, after V lost 5 bases and J lost 5 bases. The CDR3 runs 15 residues. Germline V lookup: CDR1 SNHLY, CDR2 FYNNEI.